These 7 T cell receptor beta chains were all obtained from the same sample, sequenced in a study of control samples from healthy donors and cancer patients. Assay used: immunoSEQ multiplex PCR; TCRdb lists only in-frame clones, some missing. The table includes 75,000 to 90,000 clones, about 91% detected once. Material: blood. The source is a man aged 45 to 65 in good health.

Written as DNA, the CDR3 is TGTGCATCCACCTGGTCGACGGGAGAGACCCAGTACTTC. Translating it yields CASTWSTGETQYF. The V call is TRBV30, the J call TRBJ2-5, with D hard to call. This CDR3 has 13 amino acids. Per the germline V gene, CDR1 is GTSNPN and CDR2 is SVGIG (reference sequence).

This chain joins TRBV3-1 (or the pseudogene TRBV3-2) and TRBJ1-2; no clear D gene. Deletions cut 0 bases from V and 7 bases from J, with 6 bases between. This CDR3 region has 12 residues. Per germline, CDR1 LGHDT and CDR2 YNNKEL (reference sequence). The CDR3 DNA follows: TGTGCCAGCAGCCAAGATTCCGCTGGCTACACCTTC. This translates into CASSQDSAGYTF.

Points on this clone: A read error may produce the germline difference seen at one junction end. This chain joins TRBV7-9 and TRBJ2-1, with D possibly being TRBD1 or TRBD2 (5 bases each). Per the germline V gene, CDR1 is SEHNR and CDR2 is FQNEAQ (reference sequence). The CDR3 totals 14 residues. The CDR3 region is CASSLAGANNEQFF. The CDR3 nucleotides are TGTGCCAGCAGCCTAGCCGGGGCCAACAATGAGCAGTTCTTC.

The chain couples TRBV7-3 to TRBJ2-2; 10 bases are shared with TRBD2. Germline CDR1 is SGHTA and CDR2 is FQGTGA. CDR3 length: 16 residues. J lost 5 bases, V lost 6 bases, and 9 bases had no gene match. As DNA, the CDR3 is TGTGCCAGCAGACCAAGCGGGGGGGTGTATACCGGGGAGCTGTTTTTT. As protein: CASRPSGGVYTGELFF.

The V gene is TRBV20-1, the J gene TRBJ2-1; 11 bases align to TRBD2. Per the germline V gene, CDR1 is DFQATT and CDR2 is SNEGSKA (reference sequence). The trim removed 3 bases at V and 0 bases at J, leaving 7 bases unmatched. This CDR3 comprises 17 residues. DNA for the CDR3: TGCAGTGCTAGTCCTAGCGGGGGGATAAGCTCCTACAATGAGCAGTTCTTC. Amino acid sequence: CSASPSGGISSYNEQFF.

The rearrangement links TRBV30 to TRBJ2-7, with D perhaps TRBD1 (7 bases). V was cut by 4 bases and J by 5 bases, with 12 bases left in between. The CDR3 has 12 residues. Germline V gene sequence: CDR1 GTSNPN, CDR2 SVGIG (reference sequence). CDR3 sequence (DNA): TGTGCCTGGATCGGAGGGGGCCACGAGCAGTACTTC. It specifies CAWIGGGHEQYF.

The chain recombines TRBV7-8 with TRBJ2-1; D uncertain. The CDR3 covers 13 residues. With 1 base removed from V and 5 bases from J, the gap between germline ends came to 6 bases. Germline CDR1 reads SGHVS; CDR2 reads FQNEAQ. This CDR3 reads CASSLGANNEQFF. The DNA of the CDR3 is TGTGCCAGCAGCTTAGGAGCCAACAATGAGCAGTTCTTC.